This passage covers 30 T cell receptor beta chains from one sample sequenced in a study of blood T cell repertoires in COVID-19. Profiled with immunoSEQ multiplex PCR; TCRdb holds only in-frame clones, not every one. The sample includes under 200,000 clones, over 70% of them seen just once. Sequenced: PBMCs or T cells enriched from blood (not recorded which). The receptors stem from an older woman who had recovered from COVID-19.

The V call is TRBV7-8, the J call TRBJ2-6; D unclear. Germline CDR1 reads SGHVS; CDR2 reads FQNEAQ. Trimming cost V 3 bases and J 0 bases, with 6 bases left between them. The CDR3 extends over 15 amino acids. CDR3 nucleotides: TGTGCCAGCAGCTTGGGCGTCTCTGGGGCCAACGTCCTGACTTTC. Translating it yields CASSLGVSGANVLTF.

This rearrangement joins TRBV3-1 (or the pseudogene TRBV3-2) to TRBJ2-2; 8 positions match TRBD2. Germline V gene sequence: CDR1 LGHDT, CDR2 YNNKEL (reference sequence). The CDR3 loop spans 15 amino acids. Unmatched junction bases numbered 5, after V lost 1 base and J lost 7 bases. CDR3: CASSQGTSYLGELFF. For the CDR3, the DNA is TGTGCCAGCAGCCAAGGGACTAGCTACCTCGGGGAGCTGTTTTTT.

V and J are TRBV28 and TRBJ2-5; a possible D gene is TRBD2 (6 bases). V was cut by 6 bases and J by 0 bases, with 14 bases left in between. The CDR3 extends over 15 amino acids. The V gene's germline CDR1 is MDHEN and CDR2 SYDVKM. The CDR3 DNA sequence: TGTGCCAGCAGGACCGCGGGGAGAGACCAAGAGACCCAGTACTTC. It yields the protein CASRTAGRDQETQYF.

This chain joins TRBV2 and TRBJ1-5; D unclear. Trimming shortened V by 3 bases and J by 0 bases, and 9 bases separated the two germline ends. Germline lookup yields CDR1 SNHLY and CDR2 FYNNEI. The CDR3 consists of 15 residues. CDR3 loop: CASSEEFYSNQPQHF. The CDR3 region has the DNA TGTGCCAGCAGTGAGGAGTTTTATAGCAATCAGCCCCAGCATTTT.

This chain connects TRBV18 to TRBJ2-1; a possible D gene is TRBD2 (6 bases). CDR3 length: 15 amino acids. Trimming took 0 bases from V and 4 from J, leaving 10 bases between them. Germline loops: CDR1 KGHSH, CDR2 LQKENI. The CDR3 nucleotides read TGTGCCAGCTCACCACCGGGACTGGGGTACAATGAGCAGTTCTTC. As protein: CASSPPGLGYNEQFF.

This clone was counted once. The chain links TRBV18 to TRBJ2-5, with TRBD2 matching over 10 bases. Germline V gene data show CDR1 as KGHSH and CDR2 as LQKENI. The CDR3 length is 16 residues. The V segment lost 0 bases and the J segment 1 base; nucleotides outside the gene matches: 2. The CDR3 DNA reads TGTGCCAGCTCACCACCACTAGCGGGATCCCAAGAGACCCAGTACTTC. This translates into CASSPPLAGSQETQYF.

This chain connects TRBV5-1 to TRBJ2-1, with TRBD2 matching 8 bases. The germline V gene encodes CDR1 SGHRS and CDR2 YFSETQ. J gave up 9 bases and V 2 bases, and 7 bases lay outside the gene matches. The CDR3 is 14 amino acids. This chain's CDR3 is CASSLLAANPEQFF. As DNA, the CDR3 is TGCGCCAGCAGCTTACTAGCGGCTAACCCTGAGCAGTTCTTC.

The V gene is TRBV19, the J gene TRBJ2-1, with TRBD1 matching over 7 bases. This CDR3 is 15 amino acids long. Germline loops: CDR1 LNHDA, CDR2 SQIVND (reference sequence). Unmatched junction bases numbered 8, after V lost 9 bases and J lost 0 bases. For the CDR3, the DNA is TGTGCCAGCCGTCTGGACAGGAGCTCCTACAATGAGCAGTTCTTC. It translates to CASRLDRSSYNEQFF.

The V call is TRBV9, the J call TRBJ2-5; the D is unclear. The V gene's germline CDR1 is SGDLS and CDR2 YYNGEE. The V and J ends lost 3 bases and 1 base respectively, with 7 bases between them. The CDR3 runs to 13 residues. The CDR3 is CASSALSQETQYF. DNA for the CDR3: TGTGCCAGCAGCGCCCTCTCCCAAGAGACCCAGTACTTC.

The V call is TRBV27, the J call TRBJ1-2, with TRBD1 matching 10 bases. Unmatched junction bases numbered 7, after V lost 4 bases and J lost 2 bases. The CDR3 is 16 amino acids. Germline V gene lookup returns CDR1 MNHEY and CDR2 SMNVEV (reference sequence). In nucleotides, the CDR3 is TGTGCCAGCAGTTGGACAGGGGGGGCCCTGAACTATGGCTACACCTTC. The encoded protein is CASSWTGGALNYGYTF.

The chain joins TRBV20-1 to TRBJ1-2, with D possibly TRBD1 on 5 matching bases. Germline CDR1 DFQATT, CDR2 SNEGSKA (reference sequence). The CDR3 spans 11 residues. Between the trimmed V and J ends, which lost 2 bases and 7 bases, there was a span of 8 bases. This CDR3 is CSARWGSGYTF. For the CDR3, the DNA is TGCAGTGCTAGATGGGGCAGTGGCTACACCTTC.

This rearrangement joins TRBV2 to TRBJ2-3, with D possibly matching TRBD1 (6 bases). With 4 bases removed from V and 0 bases from J, the gap between germline ends came to 8 bases. Germline CDR1 SNHLY, CDR2 FYNNEI. CDR3 length: 14 amino acids. The CDR3 DNA reads as TGTGCCAGCAGTGGGGGGCGTAGCACAGATACGCAGTATTTT. It specifies CASSGGRSTDTQYF. The full variable domain, completed using reference TRBV2 and TRBJ2-3, is EPEVTQTPSHQVTQMGQEVILRCVPISNHLYFYWYRQILGQKVEFLVSFYNNEISEKSEIFDDQFSVERPDGSNFTLKIRSTKLEDSAMYFCASSGGRSTDTQYFGPGTRLTVL.

The V gene is TRBV2, the J gene TRBJ2-3; D not resolved. This CDR3 contains 14 residues. V was cut by 1 base and J by 2 bases, with 7 bases left in between. Germline loops: CDR1 SNHLY, CDR2 FYNNEI. CDR3 in amino acids: CASSEGAPTDTQYF. The CDR3 region has the DNA TGTGCCAGCAGTGAAGGCGCCCCCACAGATACGCAGTATTTT.

V is TRBV6-2 or TRBV6-3 and J is TRBJ2-7, with 7 bases identical to TRBD1. V dropped 6 bases and J dropped 4; count of bases not matched to a gene: 3. The CDR3 runs to 12 residues. Germline assignment: CDR1 MNHEY and CDR2 SVGEGT. CDR3 residues: CASSRGQYEQYF. In DNA, the CDR3 is TGTGCCAGCAGCAGGGGACAGTACGAGCAGTACTTC.

This chain links TRBV13 with TRBJ2-5, with TRBD1 matching over 9 bases. J lost 5 bases, V lost 4 bases, and 8 bases had no gene match. The germline gives CDR1 PRHDT, CDR2 FYEKMQ (reference sequence). The CDR3 extends over 15 amino acids. CDR3 coding DNA: TGTGCCAGCAGCTCAAGACAGGGGGTCGCGGAGACCCAGTACTTC. Protein sequence: CASSSRQGVAETQYF.

Of note for this clone: Germline is not matched at one junction end, which may reflect a read error. CDR3 loop: CASSLTAGGLETQYF. The CDR3 coding sequence is TGTGCTAGCAGCTTAACAGCGGGGGGACTGGAGACCCAGTACTTC. This rearrangement joins TRBV7-7 to TRBJ2-5; TRBD2 agrees at 9 bases. Looked up from germline, CDR1 is SSHAT and CDR2 is FNYEAQ (reference sequence). There are 15 residues in the CDR3. The entire variable domain, with the rest obtained from reference TRBV7-7 and TRBJ2-5, is as follows: GAGVSQSPRYKVTKRGQDVTLRCDPISSHATLYWYQQALGQGPEFLTYFNYEAQPDKSGLPSDRFSAERPEGSISTLTIQRTEQRDSAMYRCASSLTAGGLETQYFGPGTRLLVL.

The genes are TRBV6-1 and TRBJ1-6; D uncertain. V lost 3 bases and J lost 11, with 11 bases in between. The CDR3 consists of 13 residues. CDR1 is MNHNS, CDR2 SASEGT, per germline. CDR3 DNA sequence: TGTGCCAGCAGTGACCAGACTGTGGCACCCCTCCACTTT. Translating gives CASSDQTVAPLHF.

This chain uses TRBV28 with TRBJ1-3; possible D gene TRBD1, 5 bases. The V and J ends lost 5 bases and 4 bases respectively, with 18 bases between them. The length of the CDR3 is 16 residues. The germline gives CDR1 MDHEN, CDR2 SYDVKM. The CDR3 here is CASSAPGRARGNTIYF. CDR3 nucleotide sequence: TGTGCCAGCAGTGCGCCGGGCAGGGCGAGGGGAAACACCATATATTTT.

V is TRBV4-1 and J is TRBJ2-3, with a weak D call TRBD1 (5 bases). Germline V lookup: CDR1 MGHRA, CDR2 YSYEKL. V shed 2 bases and J shed 0 bases, with 21 bases lying between them. This CDR3 has 19 amino acids. CDR3 sequence (DNA): TGCGCCAGCAGCCAAACGCCCCTAAGCCCCCGACAGAGCACAGATACGCAGTATTTT. This encodes CASSQTPLSPRQSTDTQYF.

The chain couples TRBV27 to TRBJ1-6; D remains ambiguous. The CDR3 has 12 amino acids. Trimming pared 8 bases from V and 16 bases from J, leaving 18 bases between. Germline V gene sequence: CDR1 MNHEY, CDR2 SMNVEV (reference sequence). CDR3 bases: TGTGCCAGCGGCCTAACCGACGGGAGACTCCACTTT. Translated, it gives CASGLTDGRLHF.

This chain's CDR3 is CASSPLDGTGVRREQYF. The DNA of the CDR3 is TGTGCCAGCAGCCCTCTGGATGGGACAGGGGTTAGGCGCGAGCAGTACTTC. The chain combines TRBV3-1 (or the pseudogene TRBV3-2) with TRBJ2-7; 10 bases line up with TRBD1. The CDR3 sequence is 17 residues long. CDR1 is LGHDT and CDR2 is YNNKEL in the germline V gene (reference sequence). V shed 4 bases, J shed 6 bases, and the junction held 15 bases outside the gene matches.

A word on this clone: Other DNA sequences in the sample encode the same CDR3. V gene TRBV7-2 combines with J gene TRBJ1-1; TRBD1 might be the D (6 bases). CDR1 and CDR2 (germline): SGHTA, FQGNSA. This CDR3 spans 15 amino acids. V was shortened by 4 bases and J by 0 bases, with 12 bases between the two germline ends. The CDR3 DNA reads as TGTGCCAGCAGCTCGGGGGGCGGCATGAACACTGAAGCTTTCTTT. This gives the protein CASSSGGGMNTEAFF.

This clone appeared a few times. The chain couples TRBV9 to TRBJ1-4; D gene ambiguous. V was clipped by 0 bases and J by 6 bases, with 12 bases between them. The CDR3 consists of 15 residues. The V gene's germline CDR1 is SGDLS and CDR2 YYNGEE. The CDR3 region is CASSVASRRDEKLFF. CDR3 DNA: TGTGCCAGCAGCGTAGCTTCCAGGAGGGATGAAAAACTGTTTTTT.

V gene TRBV27 combines with J gene TRBJ1-6, with 9 nucleotides matching TRBD1. Trimming removed 2 bases from V and 5 bases from J; junction bases left unmatched: 1. This CDR3 has 15 residues. Germline V gene lookup returns CDR1 MNHEY and CDR2 SMNVEV (reference sequence). For the CDR3, the DNA is TGTGCCAGCAGTTTACGGACAGGGGATAATTCACCCCTCCACTTT. It encodes CASSLRTGDNSPLHF.

This rearrangement joins TRBV11-2 to TRBJ2-7, with D possibly TRBD1 on 6 matching bases. V lost 2 bases and J 2 bases, leaving 13 bases between the germline ends. Looked up from germline, CDR1 is SGHAT and CDR2 is FQNNGV. CDR3 size: 15 residues. The CDR3 sequence is CASSLTTGYAYEQYF. The CDR3 DNA follows: TGTGCCAGCAGCTTAACAACAGGGTACGCCTACGAGCAGTACTTC.

CDR3 residues: CATSREQHQPQHF. As DNA, the CDR3 is TGTGCCACCAGCAGAGAACAACATCAGCCCCAGCATTTT. This chain uses TRBV15 with TRBJ1-5; D not certain. CDR1 is LNHNV and CDR2 is YYDKDF in the germline V gene (reference sequence). The CDR3 spans 13 residues. V lost 0 bases, J lost 5 bases, and 5 bases lay in between.

CDR3 sequence reads: CASWTGDTEAFF. For the CDR3, the DNA is TGTGCCAGTTGGACAGGAGACACTGAAGCTTTCTTT. The rearrangement links TRBV28 to TRBJ1-1; 7 bases agree with TRBD1. The CDR3 runs 12 residues. The germline gives CDR1 MDHEN, CDR2 SYDVKM. The trim removed 9 bases at V and 3 bases at J, leaving 4 bases unmatched.

This chain links TRBV28 with TRBJ2-2; tentative D call: TRBD2 (6 bases). Germline loops: CDR1 MDHEN, CDR2 SYDVKM. CDR3 length equals 12 residues. Trimming cost V 11 bases and J 6 bases, with 13 bases left between them. CDR3 loop: CAGGRLPGELFF. CDR3 nucleotide sequence: TGTGCCGGGGGGAGGTTGCCCGGGGAGCTGTTTTTT.

This chain connects TRBV10-3 to TRBJ2-3; 8 bases are a match to TRBD1. Germline V gene data show CDR1 as ENHRY and CDR2 as SYGVKD. The CDR3 runs 13 residues. V lost 6 bases and J lost 2; bases outside the gene matches: 1. CDR3 in DNA: TGTGCCATCAGGGGACAGGACACAGATACGCAGTATTTT. Its translation is CAIRGQDTDTQYF.

The table lists this clone with a count of one. The CDR3: CASSLVDSWATSGNTIYF. In DNA form, the CDR3 reads TGTGCCAGCAGCTTAGTGGATAGTTGGGCAACCTCTGGAAACACCATATATTTT. This rearrangement joins TRBV7-9 to TRBJ1-3; D uncertain. From germline, CDR1 is SEHNR and CDR2 FQNEAQ (reference sequence). V gave up 1 base and J gave up 0 bases, with 16 bases separating them. This CDR3 is built from 18 residues. Filled out from reference TRBV7-9 and TRBJ1-3, the complete variable domain reads DTGVSQNPRHKITKRGQNVTFRCDPISEHNRLYWYRQTLGQGPEFLTYFQNEAQLEKSRLLSDRFSAERPKGSFSTLEIQRTEQGDSAMYLCASSLVDSWATSGNTIYFGEGSWLTVV.